The clone carrying this T cell receptor (beta chain) occurred a few times. The entry originates in a study of cytomegalovirus exposure and HLA in healthy donors. The overall study: Among the approximately 420 donors who were genotyped, roughly 76% fell in the genetic ancestry cluster that is associated with self-reported Caucasian donors.

Healthy bone marrow donors made up the donor group. PCR employed 60 Vbeta and 13 Jbeta primers. The data were produced by immunoSEQ multiplex PCR, yet TCRdb's version contains in-frame clones alone and is incomplete. The sample lists 100,000 to 150,000 clones; roughly 75% were seen once. Germline CDR1 reads SGDLS; CDR2 reads YYNGEE. V was trimmed by 1 base and J by 2 bases, leaving 23 bases between them. This CDR3 is built from 19 residues. The sequenced sample was PBMCs. J is TRBJ2-3 and V is TRBV9; a weak D match, TRBD2 (6 bases). This TCR came from a man between 25 and 39 years old in good health and CMV-seropositive. The CDR3 here is CASSVSPGVKRSHTDTQYF. DNA of the CDR3: TGTGCCAGCAGCGTATCCCCGGGGGTGAAGCGGAGTCACACAGATACGCAGTATTTT.